Presented here are 14 T cell receptor beta chains from one specimen sequenced in a study of blood T cell repertoires in COVID-19. Profiled with immunoSEQ multiplex PCR; TCRdb holds only in-frame clones, not every one. Of 310,000 or so clones in the sample, approximately 90% are singletons; the top ten hold approximately 4%. The material sequenced was peripheral blood. These receptors were taken from a woman in her 50s with active or convalescent COVID-19.

This rearrangement joins TRBV5-1 to TRBJ1-2; possibly TRBD1 for D (5 bases). Per germline, CDR1 SGHRS and CDR2 YFSETQ. This CDR3 is 15 amino acids long. Trimming took off 0 bases at V and 6 bases at J, with 15 bases between the two ends. CDR3 residues: CASSLGGREGHGYTF. CDR3 coding DNA: TGCGCCAGCAGCTTGGGTGGCAGGGAGGGCCATGGCTACACCTTC.

The chain links TRBV7-2 to TRBJ2-2; 9 bases agree with TRBD2. With V trimmed by 1 base and J by 6 bases, 3 bases remained unmatched. The germline V gene has CDR1 SGHTA and CDR2 FQGNSA. The CDR3 length is 15 residues. The CDR3 loop is CASSLVAGASGELFF. The CDR3, as DNA: TGTGCCAGCAGCTTAGTAGCGGGGGCCTCCGGGGAGCTGTTTTTT.

This rearrangement joins TRBV7-9 to TRBJ2-5, with TRBD1 as a possible D gene (6 bases). CDR3 length equals 16 residues. V was trimmed by 5 bases and J by 1 base, leaving 17 bases between them. Germline assignment: CDR1 SEHNR and CDR2 FQNEAQ (reference sequence). DNA of the CDR3: TGTGCCAGCAGCCCGGGACAACCGTCTCGCCAAGAGACCCAGTACTTC. Its protein is CASSPGQPSRQETQYF.

This chain uses TRBV6-5 with TRBJ1-2; D not resolved. V was pared by 8 bases and J by 7 bases, with 23 bases between. The CDR3 has 15 amino acids. Germline V CDR1 and CDR2: MNHEY, SVGAGI. The CDR3 here is CASLGFVGAIPGYTF. As DNA, the CDR3 is TGTGCCAGCTTGGGCTTCGTGGGAGCGATCCCTGGCTACACCTTC.

The chain has TRBV6-5 and TRBJ2-6; TRBD2 aligns across 8 bases. The CDR3 has 15 amino acids. V lost 7 bases to trimming and J lost 2 bases; unmatched junction nucleotides: 4. Germline lookup yields CDR1 MNHEY and CDR2 SVGAGI. CDR3 coding DNA: TGTGCCAGCACCCCGGGGGGGGCTGGGGCCAACGTCCTGACTTTC. This codes for CASTPGGAGANVLTF.

V is TRBV7-2 and J is TRBJ1-2; TRBD1 matches 11 bases. J lost 5 bases, V lost 1 base, and 9 bases had no gene match. Germline V gene sequence: CDR1 SGHTA, CDR2 FQGNSA. There are 17 residues in the CDR3. CDR3 nucleotides: TGTGCCAGCAGCTTAGGTTTTAAGGGACAGGGGGGGTATGGCTACACCTTC. Its protein product is CASSLGFKGQGGYGYTF.

The gene calls are TRBV28 and TRBJ2-7; maybe TRBD2 (6 bases). The germline V gene has CDR1 MDHEN and CDR2 SYDVKM. The CDR3 is 15 residues long. V lost 3 bases and J 6 bases, leaving 18 bases between the germline ends. DNA of the CDR3: TGTGCCAGCAGTTTCCCCCAGGAACTAGCAGGCGAGCAGTACTTC. Protein: CASSFPQELAGEQYF. Based on the CDR3 plus reference TRBV28 and TRBJ2-7, the full variable domain is DVKVTQSSRYLVKRTGEKVFLECVQDMDHENMFWYRQDPGLGLRLIYFSYDVKMKEKGDIPEGYSVSREKKERFSLILESASTNQTSMYLCASSFPQELAGEQYFGPGTRLTVT.

The chain is built from TRBV19 and TRBJ2-2; unclear D gene. There are 15 residues in the CDR3. The V and J ends lost 4 bases and 3 bases respectively, with 12 bases between them. In germline, CDR1 is LNHDA, CDR2 SQIVND (reference sequence). The CDR3 sequence is CASSTSSRDTGELFF. The CDR3, as DNA: TGTGCCAGTAGTACGAGCTCACGGGACACCGGGGAGCTGTTTTTT.

This chain uses TRBV30 with TRBJ1-5; D gene uncertain. The length of the CDR3 is 15 residues. Per germline, CDR1 GTSNPN and CDR2 SVGIG (reference sequence). V was cut by 0 bases and J by 0 bases, with 9 bases left in between. CDR3 residues: CAWSVRGVSNQPQHF. The CDR3 bases are TGTGCCTGGAGTGTACGGGGAGTTAGCAATCAGCCCCAGCATTTT. The whole variable domain, filled in from reference TRBV30 and TRBJ1-5, reads SQTIHQWPATLVQPVGSPLSLECTVEGTSNPNLYWYRQAAGRGLQLLFYSVGIGQISSEVPQNLSASRPQDRQFILSSKKLLLSDSGFYLCAWSVRGVSNQPQHFGDGTRLSIL.

This rearrangement joins TRBV7-3 to TRBJ2-7; D is perhaps TRBD2 (6 bases). The CDR3 runs to 18 residues. Trimming removed 3 bases at V and 5 bases at J, with 26 bases between. Germline CDR1 is SGHTA and CDR2 is FQGTGA. The CDR3 sequence: CASSLQPSPTGRIHEQYF. In DNA form, the CDR3 reads TGTGCCAGCAGCTTGCAACCAAGCCCAACCGGGAGAATACACGAGCAGTACTTC.

CDR3 coding DNA: TGTGCCAGTACTTACGGACGGAGGACTGAAGCTTTCTTT. Its protein is CASTYGRRTEAFF. The chain links TRBV19 to TRBJ1-1; D call uncertain. V gave up 7 bases and J gave up 5 bases, with 14 bases separating them. The CDR3 length is 13 residues. CDR1 is LNHDA and CDR2 is SQIVND in the germline V gene (reference sequence).

This clone was counted a single time. The V gene is TRBV7-9, the J gene TRBJ1-1, with D perhaps matching TRBD1 (5 bases). Between the trimmed V and J ends, which lost 2 bases and 3 bases, there was a span of 10 bases. The CDR3 runs 14 residues. Germline CDR1 and CDR2: SEHNR and FQNEAQ (reference sequence). For the CDR3, the DNA is TGTGCCAGCAGCTTATTGTCGGGGGACACTGAAGCTTTCTTT. Translation gives CASSLLSGDTEAFF.

The chain links TRBV24-1 to TRBJ1-1; tentative D call: TRBD1 (5 bases). The CDR3 consists of 13 residues. CDR1 KGHDR and CDR2 SFDVKD come from the germline V gene. V lost 7 bases and J 6 bases, leaving 14 bases between the germline ends. The CDR3: CATSSGGSAEAFF. Here the CDR3 DNA reads TGTGCCACCAGCTCTGGGGGGTCCGCTGAAGCTTTCTTT.

The gene calls are TRBV7-9 and TRBJ2-7; 8 nucleotides match TRBD1. Losses at the gene ends were 7 bases for V and 2 bases for J; bases not matched to a gene: 10. CDR3 size: 15 residues. Germline values: CDR1 SEHNR, CDR2 FQNEAQ (reference sequence). CDR3 in amino acids: CASINYGQGAYEQYF. The CDR3 DNA follows: TGTGCCAGCATCAACTACGGACAGGGTGCCTACGAGCAGTACTTC.